The T cell receptor (beta chain) described here comes from a study of CD8+ T cells in alopecia areata. PBMCs, the starting material, were the source of sorted CD4+ and CD8+ T cells. The CDR3 loop spans 17 amino acids. The V end was cut by 5 bases, the J end by 3 bases, with 21 bases between. Germline V CDR1 and CDR2: SGHDT, YYEEEE. Findings and caveats of the study: Clonality was higher in lesional than normal scalp, especially in alopecia totalis/universalis. Whereas mice showed it more clearly, TCR sharing across patients was murkier, possibly because of HLA. Scalp samples also contribute reads from the resident alphabeta T cells found in normal skin.

RNA was extracted and reverse transcribed into cDNA as the sequencing template. TCRdb's copy holds only in-frame clones and misses some; the assay was immunoSEQ multiplex PCR. The sample includes around 190,000 clones, about 61% of them seen just once. Concerning this clone itself: Its matching antigen is unknown.

The receptor comes from a human donor in good health. The rearrangement joins TRBV5-6 to TRBJ2-1; either TRBD1 or TRBD2 may fit D (7 bases each). Input material: CD8+ T cells sorted from blood. The CDR3 DNA is TGTGCCAGCAGTTCCCGCTCAGGGGGGGCCCTCTACAATGAGCAGTTCTTC. Its protein product is CASSSRSGGALYNEQFF. Complete variable domain (other parts from reference TRBV5-6 and TRBJ2-1): DAGVTQSPTHLIKTRGQQVTLRCSPKSGHDTVSWYQQALGQGPQFIFQYYEEEERQRGNFPDRFSGHQFPNYSSELNVNALLLGDSALYLCASSSRSGGALYNEQFFGPGTRLTVL.